This T cell receptor beta chain was recovered during a study of blood T cell repertoires in COVID-19. Study-wide context: COVID-19 samples, acute and convalescent, were from the United States, Italy and Spain. Nucleic acid was either cDNA or gDNA, and it came from T cells, B-cell-depleted T cells, or PBMCs.

Germline assignment: CDR1 MNHNY and CDR2 SVGAGI (reference sequence). CDR3 length equals 13 residues. V was clipped by 6 bases and J by 4 bases, with 10 bases between them. In the authors' workflow: It was from reference gene primer amplification that nucleated cell counts were estimated. Some clones are missing from TCRdb's copy, which holds only in-frame ones; the method was immunoSEQ multiplex PCR. V and J calls and clone size are copied from that table; D and trimming were computed from the DNA. The table includes 250,000 or so clones, roughly 80% detected once. Participants' own reports of clinical history determined their cohort assignment.

The chain recombines TRBV6-6 with TRBJ1-5, with a tentative D call TRBD1 (6 bases). The receptor was derived from a man aged 50-59 years who had recovered from COVID-19. The sequenced sample was PBMCs or T cells enriched from blood (not recorded which). The DNA of the CDR3 is TGTGCCAGCAGCCCAACAGGGAATCAGCCCCAGCATTTT. Protein: CASSPTGNQPQHF.